This T cell receptor beta chain originates from a study of blood T cells in healthy people across ages. Study observations and caveats: Roughly linear declines in TCR beta diversity per million T cells occurred with age.

V lost 0 bases to trimming and J lost 6 bases, with 11 bases between them. The germline gives CDR1 LGHNA, CDR2 YSLEER. This CDR3 spans 15 amino acids. Concerning this clonotype itself: Antigen unknown.

Through a sample-barcoded 5' primer and a J-beta primer mix, a second PCR was run for about 6 to 11 cycles. TCRdb re-derived calls from the 5' RACE reads in MiXCR, one entry per CDR3 protein. The table has approximately 290,000 distinct CDR3 sequences, around 30% seen once; the top ten hold approximately 30%. The gene calls are TRBV4-3 and TRBJ1-4; D is uncertain. The receptor was isolated from a woman aged 70-85 years in good health. Sequences were obtained from blood. The CDR3 DNA sequence: TGCGCCAGCAGCCAAGAAAGGAGCAGTTATGAAAAACTGTTTTTT. Residues: CASSQERSSYEKLFF.